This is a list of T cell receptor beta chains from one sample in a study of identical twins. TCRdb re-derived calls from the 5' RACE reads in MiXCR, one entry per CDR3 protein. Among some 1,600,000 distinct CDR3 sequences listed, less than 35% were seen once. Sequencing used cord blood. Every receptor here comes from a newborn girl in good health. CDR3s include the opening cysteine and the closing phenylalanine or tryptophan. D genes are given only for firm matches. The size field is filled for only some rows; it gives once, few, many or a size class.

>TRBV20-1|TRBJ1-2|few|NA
TGCAGTGCTAGAGATTTAGGGGCAGGAGGGTATGGCTACACCTTC
CSARDLGAGGYGYTF
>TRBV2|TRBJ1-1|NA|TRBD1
TGTGCCAGCAGACAGGGGGCAGGCGTTACTGAAGCTTTCTTT
CASRQGAGVTEAFF
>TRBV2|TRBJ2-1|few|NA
TGTGCCAGCAACCGACTAGTCTCCTACAATGAGCAGTTCTTC
CASNRLVSYNEQFF
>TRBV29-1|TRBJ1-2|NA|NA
TGCAGCGTTGAGGTAGGGGAAGGCTACACCTTC
CSVEVGEGYTF
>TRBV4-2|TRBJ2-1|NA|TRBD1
TGTGCCAGCAGCCAAGGTAGGGATAAGGGGGCCCCAGACAATGAGCAGTTCTTC
CASSQGRDKGAPDNEQFF
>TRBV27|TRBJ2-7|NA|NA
TGTGCCAGCAGTCGGACAGTCCCCTACGAGCAGTACTTC
CASSRTVPYEQYF
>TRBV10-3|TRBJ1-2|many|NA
TGTGCCATCAGTGAGGGACAGATTAACTATGGCTACACCTTC
CAISEGQINYGYTF
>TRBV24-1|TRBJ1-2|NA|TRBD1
TGTGCCACCAGTGACCGACAGGGGGCAAAGGATGGCTACACCTTC
CATSDRQGAKDGYTF
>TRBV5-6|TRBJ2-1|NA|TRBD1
TGTGCCAGCAGCTTGGACCTTCAGGGGGCGTACAATGAGCAGTTCTTC
CASSLDLQGAYNEQFF
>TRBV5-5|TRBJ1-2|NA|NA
TGTGCCAGCAGCTTGGGGAACGTACAGGGTAACTATGGCTACACCTTC
CASSLGNVQGNYGYTF
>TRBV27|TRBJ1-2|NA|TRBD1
TGTGCCAGCAATCCGGGACAGGGATACTATGGCTACACCTTC
CASNPGQGYYGYTF
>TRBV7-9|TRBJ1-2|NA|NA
TGTGCCAGCAGCTTAGCGCCATTCAACTATGGCTACACCTTC
CASSLAPFNYGYTF
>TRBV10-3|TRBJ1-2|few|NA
TGTGCCATCATGCCGGTTAACTATGGCTACACCCCTACTCAAGTGGGTGTCTATGGCTACACCTTC
CAIMPVNYGYTPTQVGVYGYTF
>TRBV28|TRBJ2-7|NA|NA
TGTGCCAGCAGCAGTAAGCCCTTGGGGCAGTACTTC
CASSSKPLGQYF
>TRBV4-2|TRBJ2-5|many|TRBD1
TGTGCCAGCAGCCAGGGGACAGGGATACAAGAGACCCAGTACTTC
CASSQGTGIQETQYF
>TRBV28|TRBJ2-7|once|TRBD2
TGTGCCAGCAGTTTTTGGCGGGAGAACCAATACGAGCAGTACTTC
CASSFWRENQYEQYF
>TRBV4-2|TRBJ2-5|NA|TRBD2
TGTGCCAGCAGTCCTAGCGGGAATCGAGAGACCCAGTACTTC
CASSPSGNRETQYF
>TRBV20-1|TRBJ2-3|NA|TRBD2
TGCAGTGCCCCGTTTGTAGCGGGGGGGGTGGCGCCTAGCACAGATACGCAGTATTTT
CSAPFVAGGVAPSTDTQYF
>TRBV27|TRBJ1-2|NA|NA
TGTGCCAGCAGTTTATTTCCAGGGTCGTTCAACTATGGCTACACCTTC
CASSLFPGSFNYGYTF
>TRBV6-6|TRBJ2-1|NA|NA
TGTGCCAGCAGTTACTACCAGGACAGCCTCTTGAGCAATGAGCAGTTCTTC
CASSYYQDSLLSNEQFF
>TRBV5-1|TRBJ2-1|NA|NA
TGCGCCAGCAGGGAGCCCTCCACCTACAATGAGCAGTTCTTC
CASREPSTYNEQFF
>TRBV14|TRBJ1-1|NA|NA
TGTGCCAGCAGCGCCCAGGGAGTTGGTGAAGCTTTCTTT
CASSAQGVGEAFF
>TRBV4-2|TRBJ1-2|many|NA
TGTGCCAGCAGCCAAGGTCCCAGGGAGGACTATGGCTACACCTTC
CASSQGPREDYGYTF
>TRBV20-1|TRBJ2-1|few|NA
TGCAGTGCTAGAGATCGAAGCCGATACAATGAGCAGTTCTTC
CSARDRSRYNEQFF